This TCR beta chain emerged from a study of shared clonotypes between healthy human individuals. For the study at large: Each donor contributed plates that comprised three CD4 naive, three CD4 memory, two CD8 naive and one CD8 memory. Study results and limitations: Non-shared clonotypes had lower generation probabilities than those shared by all four donors. Of the naive CD4 clonotypes, roughly 5.2% were shared across a few donors.

Looked up from germline, CDR1 is MDHEN and CDR2 is SYDVKM. This CDR3 contains 15 residues. The V and J ends lost 6 bases and 1 base respectively, with 15 bases between them. The authors loaded about 0.2 ug DNA, about 30,000 T cell genomes, into sorted-subset replicate PCRs. Only in-frame clones appear in the TCRdb table, and some are missing; sequencing was by immunoSEQ multiplex PCR. The table shows roughly 2.5 million clones, with around nine tenths occurring only once. On this clone: Its antigen is undetermined.

The chain uses TRBV28 and TRBJ1-1; D unclear. The sequenced sample consisted of naive CD4+ T cells sorted from blood. Described subset: CD45RA+ positively selected. The receptor was isolated from a man between 18 and 35 years old in good health. The CDR3 DNA reads TGTGCCAGCAGCAGGAGCGGGAGACCGAACACTGAAGCTTTCTTT. Encoded protein: CASSRSGRPNTEAFF.